This T cell receptor beta chain was profiled in a study of response to subunit inactivated influenza vaccine. Study outcomes and limitations: The authors proposed limited new T cell recruitment per seasonal influenza vaccination.

This CDR3 is built from 16 residues. CDR1 is SGHTA, CDR2 FQGNSA, per germline. Trimming at V came to 5 bases and at J to 3 bases, leaving 7 bases not matched to a gene. TCRdb reprocessed the RT-PCR reads via MiXCR and lists one record per CDR3 protein. The top ten clones hold 11% of a sample with about 580,000 distinct CDR3 sequences, about 15% of them seen once. This clonotype turned up a few times. Antigen unknown. This chain links TRBV7-2 with TRBJ2-2; 9 positions agree with TRBD2. The receptor comes from a man over 45 who received an inactivated influenza vaccine. The material was PBMCs from blood, obtained 11 to 12 days after vaccination. CDR3 protein: CASSPTSGGYTGELFF. Here the CDR3 DNA reads TGTGCCAGCAGCCCCACCAGCGGGGGGTACACCGGGGAGCTGTTTTTT.